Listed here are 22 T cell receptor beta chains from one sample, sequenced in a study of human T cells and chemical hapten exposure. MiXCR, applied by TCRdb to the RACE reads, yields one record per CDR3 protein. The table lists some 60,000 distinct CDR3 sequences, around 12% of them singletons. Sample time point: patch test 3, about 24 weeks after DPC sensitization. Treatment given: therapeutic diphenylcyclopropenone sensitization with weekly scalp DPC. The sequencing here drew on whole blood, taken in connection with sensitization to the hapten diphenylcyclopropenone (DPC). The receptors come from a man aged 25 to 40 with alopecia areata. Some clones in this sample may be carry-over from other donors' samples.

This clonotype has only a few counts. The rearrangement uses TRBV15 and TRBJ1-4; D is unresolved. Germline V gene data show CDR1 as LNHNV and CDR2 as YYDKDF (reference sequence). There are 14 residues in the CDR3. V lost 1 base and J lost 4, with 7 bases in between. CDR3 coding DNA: TGTGCCACCAGCAGAGTGGGGATTAATGAAAAACTGTTTTTT. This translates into CATSRVGINEKLFF. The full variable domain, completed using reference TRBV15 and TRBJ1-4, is DAMVIQNPRYQVTQFGKPVTLSCSQTLNHNVMYWYQQKSSQAPKLLFHYYDKDFNNEADTPDNFQSRRPNTSFCFLDIRSPGLGDTAMYLCATSRVGINEKLFFGSGTQLSVL.

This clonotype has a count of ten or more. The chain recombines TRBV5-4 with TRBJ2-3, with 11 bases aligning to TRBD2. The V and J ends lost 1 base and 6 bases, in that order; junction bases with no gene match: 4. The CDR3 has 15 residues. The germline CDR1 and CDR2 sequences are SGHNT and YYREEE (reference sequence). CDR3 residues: CASSLNLAGGDTQYF. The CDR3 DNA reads TGTGCCAGCAGCTTGAATCTAGCGGGGGGCGATACGCAGTATTTT.

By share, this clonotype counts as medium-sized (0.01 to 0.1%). The CDR3 region has the DNA TGTGCCAGCAGTGAAGCACCGGGCACCGGGGAGCTGTTTTTT. Amino acids: CASSEAPGTGELFF. The rearrangement links TRBV6-1 to TRBJ2-2; D uncertain. The V gene lost 0 bases and the J gene lost 4 bases, with 6 bases spanning the gap. The germline gives CDR1 MNHNS, CDR2 SASEGT. This CDR3 has 14 residues.

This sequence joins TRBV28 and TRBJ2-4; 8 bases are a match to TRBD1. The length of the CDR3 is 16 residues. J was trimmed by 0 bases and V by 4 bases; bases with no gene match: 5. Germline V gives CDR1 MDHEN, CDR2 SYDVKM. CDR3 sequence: CASSSTGGIAKNIQYF. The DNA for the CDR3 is TGTGCCAGCAGTTCCACAGGGGGGATAGCCAAAAACATTCAGTACTTC.

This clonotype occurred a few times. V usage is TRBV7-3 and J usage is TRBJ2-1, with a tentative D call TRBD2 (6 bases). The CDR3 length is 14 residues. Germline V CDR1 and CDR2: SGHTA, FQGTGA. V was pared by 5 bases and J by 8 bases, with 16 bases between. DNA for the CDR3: TGTGCCAGCAGCCCTCAGGGCGGGGACCATGAGCAGTTCTTC. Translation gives CASSPQGGDHEQFF.

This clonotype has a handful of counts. The CDR3 reads CSARAGLAGFSSYNEQFF. The CDR3 DNA reads TGCAGTGCTAGGGCGGGACTAGCGGGCTTTAGCTCCTACAATGAGCAGTTCTTC. The chain links TRBV20-1 to TRBJ2-1, with TRBD2 identical over 12 bases. V shed 3 bases, J shed 0 bases, and the junction held 9 bases outside the gene matches. The CDR3 length is 18 residues. Per germline, CDR1 DFQATT and CDR2 SNEGSKA (reference sequence).

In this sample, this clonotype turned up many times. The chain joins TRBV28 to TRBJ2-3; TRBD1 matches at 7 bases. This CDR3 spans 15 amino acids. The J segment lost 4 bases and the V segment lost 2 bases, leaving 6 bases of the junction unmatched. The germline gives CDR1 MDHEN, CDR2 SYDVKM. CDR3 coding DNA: TGTGCCAGCAGTTTACCCCACAGGGGACCAGATACGCAGTATTTT. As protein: CASSLPHRGPDTQYF.

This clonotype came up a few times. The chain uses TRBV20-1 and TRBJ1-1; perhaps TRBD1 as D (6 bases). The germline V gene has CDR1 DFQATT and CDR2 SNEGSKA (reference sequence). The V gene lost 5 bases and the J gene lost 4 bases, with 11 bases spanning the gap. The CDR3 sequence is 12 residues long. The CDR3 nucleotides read TGCAGTGCTTCCCAGGGGAGCACTGAAGCTTTCTTT. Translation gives CSASQGSTEAFF.

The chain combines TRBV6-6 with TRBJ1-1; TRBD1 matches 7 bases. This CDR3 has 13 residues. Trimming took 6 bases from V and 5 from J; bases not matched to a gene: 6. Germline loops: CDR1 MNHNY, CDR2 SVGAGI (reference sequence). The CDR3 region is CASRNRGGTEAFF. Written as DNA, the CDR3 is TGTGCCAGCAGAAACAGGGGAGGAACTGAAGCTTTCTTT.

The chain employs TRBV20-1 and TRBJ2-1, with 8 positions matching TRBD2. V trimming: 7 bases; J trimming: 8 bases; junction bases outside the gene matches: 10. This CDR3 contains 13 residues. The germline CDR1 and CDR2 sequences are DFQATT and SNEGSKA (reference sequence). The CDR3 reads CSVSGGGFYEQFF. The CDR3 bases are TGCAGTGTGAGCGGCGGGGGGTTCTATGAGCAGTTCTTC.

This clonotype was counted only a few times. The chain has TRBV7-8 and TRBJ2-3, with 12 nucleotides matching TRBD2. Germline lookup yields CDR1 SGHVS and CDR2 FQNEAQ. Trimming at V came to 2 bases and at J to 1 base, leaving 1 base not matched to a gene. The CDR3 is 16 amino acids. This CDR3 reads CASSLRTSGGTDTQYF. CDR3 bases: TGTGCCAGCAGCTTAAGGACTAGCGGGGGCACAGATACGCAGTATTTT.

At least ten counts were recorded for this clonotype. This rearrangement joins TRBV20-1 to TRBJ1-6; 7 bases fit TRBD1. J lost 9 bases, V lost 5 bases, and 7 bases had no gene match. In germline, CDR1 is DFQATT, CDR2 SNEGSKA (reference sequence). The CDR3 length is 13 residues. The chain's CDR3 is CSARGTVSSPLHF. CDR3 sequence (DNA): TGCAGTGCTCGCGGGACAGTAAGTTCACCCCTCCACTTT.

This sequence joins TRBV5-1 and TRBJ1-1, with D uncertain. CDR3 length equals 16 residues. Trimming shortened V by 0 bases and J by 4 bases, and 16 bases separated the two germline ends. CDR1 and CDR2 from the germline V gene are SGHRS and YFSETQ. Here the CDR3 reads CASSLEVTKVGTEAFF. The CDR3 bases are TGCGCCAGCAGCTTGGAGGTCACTAAGGTCGGCACTGAAGCTTTCTTT.

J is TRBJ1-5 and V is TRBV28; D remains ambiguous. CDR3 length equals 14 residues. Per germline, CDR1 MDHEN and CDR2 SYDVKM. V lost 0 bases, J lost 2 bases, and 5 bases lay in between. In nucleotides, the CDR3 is TGTGCCAGCAGTTTATGGGTGCGCAATCAGCCCCAGCATTTT. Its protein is CASSLWVRNQPQHF.

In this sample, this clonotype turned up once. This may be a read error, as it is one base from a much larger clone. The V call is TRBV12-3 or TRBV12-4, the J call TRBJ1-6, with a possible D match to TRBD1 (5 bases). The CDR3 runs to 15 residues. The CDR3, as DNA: TGTGCCAGCAGTACTCAGGGTCCCCGGAATTCACCCCTCAACTTT. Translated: CASSTQGPRNSPLNF.

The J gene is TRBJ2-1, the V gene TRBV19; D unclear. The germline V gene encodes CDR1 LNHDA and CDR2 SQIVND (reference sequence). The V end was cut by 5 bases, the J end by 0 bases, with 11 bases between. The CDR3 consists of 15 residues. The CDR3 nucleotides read TGTGCCAGTAGTGGACCGCTAAGCTCCTACAATGAGCAGTTCTTC. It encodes CASSGPLSSYNEQFF.

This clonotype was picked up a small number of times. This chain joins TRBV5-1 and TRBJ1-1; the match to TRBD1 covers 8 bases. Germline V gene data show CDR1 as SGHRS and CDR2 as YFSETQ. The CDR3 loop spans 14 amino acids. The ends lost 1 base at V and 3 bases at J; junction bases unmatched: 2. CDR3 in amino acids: CASSLYRGDTEAFF. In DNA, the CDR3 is TGCGCCAGCAGCTTGTACAGGGGGGACACTGAAGCTTTCTTT.

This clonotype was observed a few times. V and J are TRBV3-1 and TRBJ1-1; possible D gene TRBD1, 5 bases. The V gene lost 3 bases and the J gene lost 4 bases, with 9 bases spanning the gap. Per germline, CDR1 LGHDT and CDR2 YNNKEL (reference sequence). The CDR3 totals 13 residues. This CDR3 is CASSQLGGTEAFF. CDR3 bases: TGTGCCAGCAGCCAGCTTGGGGGCACTGAAGCTTTCTTT.

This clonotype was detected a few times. CDR3 region: CASSLRGSARGQVSTDTQYF. The DNA of the CDR3 is TGTGCCAGCAGCTTAAGGGGATCGGCCAGGGGGCAGGTTAGCACAGATACGCAGTATTTT. The chain links TRBV7-2 to TRBJ2-3; 8 nucleotides match TRBD1. V lost 2 bases to trimming and J lost 0 bases; unmatched junction nucleotides: 16. Per germline, CDR1 SGHTA and CDR2 FQGNSA. CDR3 length: 20 amino acids.

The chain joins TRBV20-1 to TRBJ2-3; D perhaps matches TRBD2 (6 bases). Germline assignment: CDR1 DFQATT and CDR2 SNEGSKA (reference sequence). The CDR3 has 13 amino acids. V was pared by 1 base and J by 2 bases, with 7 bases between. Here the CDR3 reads CSARGTITDTQYF. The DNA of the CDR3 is TGCAGTGCTAGAGGGACTATCACAGATACGCAGTATTTT.

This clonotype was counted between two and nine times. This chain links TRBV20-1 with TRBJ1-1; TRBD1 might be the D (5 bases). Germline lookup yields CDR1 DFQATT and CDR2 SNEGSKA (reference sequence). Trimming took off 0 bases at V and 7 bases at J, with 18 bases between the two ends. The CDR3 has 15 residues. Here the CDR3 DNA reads TGCAGTGCTAGAGATAGGCGATCGGGGGATGGTGAAGCTTTCTTT. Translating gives CSARDRRSGDGEAFF.

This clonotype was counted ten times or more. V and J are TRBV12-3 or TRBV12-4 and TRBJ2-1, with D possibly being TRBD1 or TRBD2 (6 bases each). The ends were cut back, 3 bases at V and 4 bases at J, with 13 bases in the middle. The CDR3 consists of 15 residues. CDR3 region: CASSLEGELYNEQFF. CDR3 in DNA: TGTGCCAGCAGTTTGGAGGGGGAGCTATACAATGAGCAGTTCTTC.